Each of the 27 T cell receptor beta chains below was sequenced from the same sample in a study of T cell responses to AZD1222 COVID-19 vaccine. Produced via immunoSEQ multiplex PCR; TCRdb's table is partial and in-frame only. This table has about 120,000 clones, roughly 90% appearing once. The sequencing here drew on peripheral blood, taken on day 0 of AZD1222 vaccination. The receptor set was obtained from an adult in good health.

V usage is TRBV11-2 and J usage is TRBJ1-5; no definite D call. Trimming took off 1 base at V and 4 bases at J, with 11 bases between the two ends. The CDR3 is 15 residues long. Germline CDR1 and CDR2: SGHAT and FQNNGV. The CDR3 DNA reads as TGTGCCAGCAGCTTAGGTGGCAGGCTTAATCAGCCCCAGCATTTT. Translation: CASSLGGRLNQPQHF.

The V gene is TRBV9, the J gene TRBJ1-3; D is uncertain. Per the germline V gene, CDR1 is SGDLS and CDR2 is YYNGEE. The CDR3 extends over 14 amino acids. The V end was cut by 0 bases, the J end by 0 bases, with 4 bases between. CDR3 DNA sequence: TGTGCCAGCAGCGTAGGGGTCTCTGGAAACACCATATATTTT. This translates into CASSVGVSGNTIYF.

This clone was detected only once. V is TRBV19 and J is TRBJ1-5; 8 positions agree with TRBD1. Germline CDR1 reads LNHDA; CDR2 reads SQIVND (reference sequence). V shed 3 bases, J shed 4 bases, and the junction held 5 bases outside the gene matches. This CDR3 contains 15 residues. In DNA, the CDR3 is TGTGCCAGTAGTATCACAGACAGGGGAAATCAGCCCCAGCATTTT. As protein: CASSITDRGNQPQHF. Full variable domain (rest looked up from reference TRBV19 and TRBJ1-5): DGGITQSPKYLFRKEGQNVTLSCEQNLNHDAMYWYRQDPGQGLRLIYYSQIVNDFQKGDIAEGYSVSREKKESFPLTVTSAQKNPTAFYLCASSITDRGNQPQHFGDGTRLSIL.

The chain couples TRBV5-1 to TRBJ1-2; D might be TRBD1 (5 bases). The CDR3 contains 15 residues. The germline V and J ends were trimmed by 0 bases and 4 bases, with 13 bases remaining between them. Per germline, CDR1 SGHRS and CDR2 YFSETQ. This CDR3 is CASSLGPGLPYGYTF. The CDR3 DNA follows: TGCGCCAGCAGCTTGGGCCCAGGGCTGCCCTATGGCTACACCTTC.

The chain has TRBV7-3 and TRBJ2-7, with 12 bases that match TRBD2. CDR1 and CDR2 from the germline V gene are SGHTA and FQGTGA. V lost 5 bases, J lost 6 bases, and 2 bases stayed unmatched. The CDR3 contains 13 residues. The CDR3, as DNA: TGTGCCAGCAGCCCGACTAGCGGGAGCGAGCAGTACTTC. It translates to CASSPTSGSEQYF.

Written as DNA, the CDR3 is TGTGCCAGCAGCAAAGTTGACAGGGGCGGGTATGAGCAGTTCTTC. It specifies CASSKVDRGGYEQFF. V is TRBV21-1 and J is TRBJ2-1; TRBD1, the table's D call, lacks a check against the DNA. TRBV21-1 has pseudogene status. This CDR3 spans 15 amino acids.

This sequence joins TRBV10-1 and TRBJ2-5, with no clear D. The CDR3 extends over 9 amino acids. The germline V and J ends were trimmed by 6 bases and 9 bases, with 5 bases remaining between them. Germline V gene data show CDR1 as WNHNN and CDR2 as SYGVQD (reference sequence). The CDR3 loop is CASRVAQYF. In nucleotides, the CDR3 is TGCGCCAGCAGGGTGGCCCAGTACTTC.

A single count supports this clone. This rearrangement joins TRBV5-1 to TRBJ1-3; D gene ambiguous. Between the trimmed V and J ends, which lost 1 base and 0 bases, there was a span of 8 bases. Germline assignment: CDR1 SGHRS and CDR2 YFSETQ. This CDR3 has 15 amino acids. The DNA for the CDR3 is TGCGCCAGCAGCTTGCCAGCAGCCTCTGGAAACACCATATATTTT. Translation gives CASSLPAASGNTIYF.

This clone has only one observation. This chain uses TRBV6-5 with TRBJ1-6, with D uncertain. The V gene lost 2 bases and the J gene lost 7 bases, with 6 bases spanning the gap. The germline V gene encodes CDR1 MNHEY and CDR2 SVGAGI. The CDR3 loop spans 13 amino acids. The DNA for the CDR3 is TGTGCCAGCAGTTACGCCAACAATTCACCCCTCCACTTT. Amino acids: CASSYANNSPLHF.

V usage is TRBV6-1 and J usage is TRBJ2-7; D possibly corresponds to TRBD1 (6 bases). Trimming stripped 3 bases from V and 4 bases from J, with 16 bases between. The CDR3 runs 15 residues. Germline V CDR1 and CDR2: MNHNS, SASEGT. CDR3 nucleotide sequence: TGTGCCAGCAGTGAGGCCGGACAGCTTTCGTACGAGCAGTACTTC. Translation gives CASSEAGQLSYEQYF.

This clone occurred a few times. The gene calls are TRBV7-8 and TRBJ1-1; 8 bases agree with TRBD1. V trimming: 5 bases; J trimming: 5 bases; junction bases outside the gene matches: 7. The germline CDR1 and CDR2 sequences are SGHVS and FQNEAQ. The CDR3 spans 14 residues. The CDR3 nucleotides are TGTGCCAGCAGCAACGACAGGGGTAGGACTGAAGCTTTCTTT. Amino acid sequence: CASSNDRGRTEAFF.

As DNA, the CDR3 is TGTGCCAGCAGCTATTCTGGGGAGCAGTTCTTC. It encodes CASSYSGEQFF. The chain employs TRBV7-3 and TRBJ2-1; the D is unclear. The V gene lost 4 bases and the J gene lost 10 bases, with 8 bases spanning the gap. The length of the CDR3 is 11 residues. Per germline, CDR1 SGHTA and CDR2 FQGTGA.

The chain joins TRBV18 to TRBJ1-1, with TRBD1 matching over 7 bases. Germline values: CDR1 KGHSH, CDR2 LQKENI. J gave up 2 bases and V 8 bases, and 5 bases lay outside the gene matches. This CDR3 is built from 13 residues. Here the CDR3 reads CASTGQANTEAFF. CDR3 coding DNA: TGTGCCAGCACTGGACAGGCAAACACTGAAGCTTTCTTT.

This chain links TRBV28 with TRBJ2-7; possible D gene TRBD1, 7 bases. Per germline, CDR1 MDHEN and CDR2 SYDVKM. The CDR3 length is 14 residues. V was trimmed by 6 bases and J by 4 bases, leaving 16 bases between them. The CDR3, as DNA: TGTGCCAGCAGCAGAAGCAGGGGGGTTTACGAGCAGTACTTC. Translating it yields CASSRSRGVYEQYF.

The J gene is TRBJ1-5, the V gene TRBV6-5; the D is unclear. This CDR3 is 13 amino acids long. Trimming removed 6 bases from V and 9 bases from J, with 15 bases in between. The germline V gene has CDR1 MNHEY and CDR2 SVGAGI. The CDR3 sequence is CASSGKDSWPQHF. CDR3 in DNA: TGTGCCAGCAGCGGGAAAGATTCATGGCCCCAGCATTTT.

The rearrangement uses TRBV28 and TRBJ1-4; no definite D call. The germline gives CDR1 MDHEN, CDR2 SYDVKM. The CDR3 length is 13 residues. V was trimmed by 6 bases and J by 13 bases, leaving 18 bases between them. CDR3 sequence: CASRALTPLALFF. In DNA form, the CDR3 reads TGTGCCAGCAGGGCCTTAACTCCTCTGGCACTGTTTTTT.

On this clone: A much bigger clone sits one base away, suggesting this may be a read error. This CDR3 is also generated by other DNA sequences in the sample. The chain recombines TRBV30 with TRBJ2-6, with 7 bases matching TRBD2. The V segment lost 1 base and the J segment 11 bases; nucleotides outside the gene matches: 11. Germline lookup yields CDR1 GTSNPN and CDR2 SVGIG (reference sequence). The CDR3 is 15 amino acids. CDR3 in amino acids: CAWSGRHGGFDVLTF. CDR3 sequence (DNA): TGTGCCTGGAGTGGGCGCCACGGGGGGTTCGACGTCCTGACTTTC.

CDR3 in amino acids: CASSEWGRRDGYTF. DNA for the CDR3: TGTGCCAGCAGTGAATGGGGACGGAGAGATGGCTACACCTTC. This sequence joins TRBV2 and TRBJ1-2, with TRBD1 as a possible D gene (5 bases). Germline CDR1 and CDR2: SNHLY and FYNNEI. Trimming pared 2 bases from V and 6 bases from J, leaving 13 bases between. CDR3 length: 14 residues.

The sample holds one count of this clone. The V gene is TRBV14, the J gene TRBJ2-1; tentative D call: TRBD1 (5 bases). Germline values: CDR1 SGHDN, CDR2 FVKESK. The CDR3 spans 16 residues. Trimming shortened V by 1 base and J by 4 bases, and 14 bases separated the two germline ends. The CDR3 sequence is CASSQGGRGSYNEQFF. Here the CDR3 DNA reads TGTGCCAGCAGCCAAGGGGGAAGGGGTTCTTACAATGAGCAGTTCTTC.

The rearrangement uses TRBV19 and TRBJ2-3; D gene ambiguous. Germline V CDR1 and CDR2: LNHDA, SQIVND (reference sequence). The CDR3 totals 13 residues. The ends were cut back, 4 bases at V and 6 bases at J, with 11 bases in the middle. CDR3 region: CASSNGPTDTQYF. The DNA for the CDR3 is TGTGCCAGTAGTAACGGACCCACTGATACGCAGTATTTT.

V and J are TRBV5-1 and TRBJ2-7, with 11 positions matching TRBD2. From germline, CDR1 is SGHRS and CDR2 YFSETQ. CDR3 length: 17 residues. V lost 4 bases and J lost 0; bases outside the gene matches: 9. The CDR3: CASSPQTSGGSSYEQYF. For the CDR3, the DNA is TGCGCCAGCAGCCCGCAAACTAGCGGGGGCAGCTCCTACGAGCAGTACTTC.

V usage is TRBV19 and J usage is TRBJ1-5, with D perhaps TRBD1 (6 bases). The CDR3 runs to 16 residues. Germline values: CDR1 LNHDA, CDR2 SQIVND (reference sequence). Trimming shortened V by 3 bases and J by 5 bases, and 17 bases separated the two germline ends. The CDR3 coding sequence is TGTGCCAGTAGTATTAGTTCGCGGACAGCCGATCAGCCCCAGCATTTT. It yields the protein CASSISSRTADQPQHF.

This sequence joins TRBV9 and TRBJ1-4; D gene uncertain. V was pared by 0 bases and J by 0 bases, with 6 bases between. From germline, CDR1 is SGDLS and CDR2 YYNGEE. CDR3 size: 15 residues. DNA for the CDR3: TGTGCCAGCAGCGTAGCTGATGCAACTAATGAAAAACTGTTTTTT. This codes for CASSVADATNEKLFF.

This clone was counted once. The chain is built from TRBV5-4 and TRBJ1-4; D call uncertain. Trimming took off 0 bases at V and 0 bases at J, with 9 bases between the two ends. CDR3 length: 16 amino acids. The germline V gene encodes CDR1 SGHNT and CDR2 YYREEE (reference sequence). In DNA, the CDR3 is TGTGCCAGCAGCTTGGACCAATATGCAACTAATGAAAAACTGTTTTTT. Encoded protein: CASSLDQYATNEKLFF.

On this clone: The junction shows a germline mismatch at one end, possibly a read error. The chain employs TRBV27 and TRBJ2-2; 8 positions agree with TRBD1. Germline loops: CDR1 MNHEY, CDR2 SMNVEV (reference sequence). This CDR3 has 12 residues. CDR3 nucleotide sequence: TGCGTGACAGGGGATTTCACCGGGGAGCTGTTTTTT. It encodes CVTGDFTGELFF.

CDR3 loop: CATSRTGTGAGELFF. In DNA, the CDR3 is TGTGCCACCAGCAGGACCGGGACAGGGGCCGGGGAGCTGTTTTTT. The genes are TRBV15 and TRBJ2-2; 10 bases line up with TRBD1. Germline lookup yields CDR1 LNHNV and CDR2 YYDKDF (reference sequence). With 3 bases clipped from V and 6 bases from J, the junction kept 4 bases outside the gene matches. The CDR3 is made up of 15 amino acids.

The chain uses TRBV6-5 and TRBJ1-6; D unresolved. The CDR3 has 16 amino acids. Trimming removed 2 bases from V and 5 bases from J, with 13 bases in between. Germline loops: CDR1 MNHEY, CDR2 SVGAGI. This CDR3 is CASSYNPGENNSPLHF. In DNA form, the CDR3 reads TGTGCCAGCAGTTACAACCCTGGTGAAAATAATTCACCCCTCCACTTT.